This T cell receptor (beta chain) was profiled in a study of T cell responses to AZD1222 COVID-19 vaccine. Study summary: Timing groups of about 4 and about 12 weeks for second doses were pooled. Notes on the study in general: Donors were largely white British and mainly female; clonal diversity was possibly underestimated. Unmutated variant regions are reportedly the target of nearly half of TCRs that are spike-specific. Baseline serostatus was positive in only six AZD1222 recipients.

A note on this clone: Its antigen is currently unknown.

Some clones are missing from TCRdb's copy, which holds only in-frame ones; the method was immunoSEQ multiplex PCR. The profile shows about 120,000 clones, about nine tenths of them singletons. This TCR came from an adult in good health. Sequenced material: peripheral blood, taken on day 0 of AZD1222 vaccination.

CDR3 protein: CASSENRQVGYTF. The DNA for the CDR3 is TGTGCCAGCAGTGAGAACAGACAAGTCGGCTACACCTTC. The V and J genes are TRBV6-1 and TRBJ1-2; D not resolved. Trimming took off 3 bases at V and 8 bases at J, with 13 bases between the two ends. This CDR3 is 13 amino acids long. Germline V CDR1 and CDR2: MNHNS, SASEGT.